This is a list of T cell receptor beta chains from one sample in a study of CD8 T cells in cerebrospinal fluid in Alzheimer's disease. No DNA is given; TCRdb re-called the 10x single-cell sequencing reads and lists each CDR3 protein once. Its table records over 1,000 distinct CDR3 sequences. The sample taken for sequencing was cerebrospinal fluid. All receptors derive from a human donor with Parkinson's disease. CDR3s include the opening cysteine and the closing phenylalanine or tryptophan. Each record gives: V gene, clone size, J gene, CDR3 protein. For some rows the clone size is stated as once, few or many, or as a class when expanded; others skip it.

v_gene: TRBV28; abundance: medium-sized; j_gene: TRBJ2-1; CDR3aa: CASSPYNEQFF
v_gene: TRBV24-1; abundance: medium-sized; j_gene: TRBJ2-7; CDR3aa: CATSDSGTGDYEQYF
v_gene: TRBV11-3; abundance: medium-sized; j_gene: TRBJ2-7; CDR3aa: CASSLDYELAGWQRPSYEQYF
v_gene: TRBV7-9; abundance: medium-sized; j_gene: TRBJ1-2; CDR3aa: CASSPGTGTYGYTF
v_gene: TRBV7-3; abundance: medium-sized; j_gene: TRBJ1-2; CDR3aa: CASNQNGGTEAYTF
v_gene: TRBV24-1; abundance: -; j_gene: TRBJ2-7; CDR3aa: CATSDYGTGQYEQYF
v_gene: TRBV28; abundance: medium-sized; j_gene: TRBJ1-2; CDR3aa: CASSPSGTGSLYGYTF
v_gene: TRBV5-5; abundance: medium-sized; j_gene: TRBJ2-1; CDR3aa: CASSLGAGYHEQFF
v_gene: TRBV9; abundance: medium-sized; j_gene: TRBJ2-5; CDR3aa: CASSVKVAHQETQYF
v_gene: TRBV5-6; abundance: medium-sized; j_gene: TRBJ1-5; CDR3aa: CASSRTGGEIFQPQHF
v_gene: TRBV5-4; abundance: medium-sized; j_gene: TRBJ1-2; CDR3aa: CASSYDRKGGYTF
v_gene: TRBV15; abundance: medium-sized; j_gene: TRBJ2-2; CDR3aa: CATSRGGARAGELFF
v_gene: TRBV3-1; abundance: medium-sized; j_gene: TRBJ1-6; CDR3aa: CASSQGQETYNSPLHF
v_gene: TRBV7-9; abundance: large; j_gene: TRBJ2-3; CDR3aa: CASSWTDTQYF
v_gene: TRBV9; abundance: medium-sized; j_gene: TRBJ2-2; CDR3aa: CASRTGALGGELFF
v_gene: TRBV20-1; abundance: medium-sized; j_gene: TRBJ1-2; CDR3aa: CSASTHNYGYTF
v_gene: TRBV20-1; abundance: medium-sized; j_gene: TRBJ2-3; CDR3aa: CSASQGEDTQYF
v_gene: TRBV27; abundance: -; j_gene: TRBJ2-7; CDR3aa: CASSLWGTDEQYF
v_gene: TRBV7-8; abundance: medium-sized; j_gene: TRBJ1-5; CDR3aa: CASSSSTGGQPQHF
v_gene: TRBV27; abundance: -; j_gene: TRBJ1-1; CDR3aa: CASSWGGQGNTEAFF
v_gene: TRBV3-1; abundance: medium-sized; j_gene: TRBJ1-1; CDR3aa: CASAQKGRDTEAFF
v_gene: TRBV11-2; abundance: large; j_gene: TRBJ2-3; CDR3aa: CASSPRLAGGVDTQYF
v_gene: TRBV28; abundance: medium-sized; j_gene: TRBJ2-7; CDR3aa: CASSLTGAANYEQYF
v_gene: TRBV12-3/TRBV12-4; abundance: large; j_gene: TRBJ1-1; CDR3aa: CASNFGFMNTEAFF
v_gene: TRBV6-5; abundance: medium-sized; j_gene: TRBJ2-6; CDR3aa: CASSYRRGAGANVLTF
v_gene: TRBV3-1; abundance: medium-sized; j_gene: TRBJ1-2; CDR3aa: CASSQEAGAGGYTF
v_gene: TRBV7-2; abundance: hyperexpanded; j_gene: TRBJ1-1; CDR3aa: CASSLDYVPNTEAFF
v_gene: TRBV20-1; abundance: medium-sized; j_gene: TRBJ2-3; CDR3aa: CSAREWDRIRTDTQYF
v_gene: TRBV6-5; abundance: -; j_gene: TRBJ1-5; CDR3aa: CASSGDRGHGQLPLQHF
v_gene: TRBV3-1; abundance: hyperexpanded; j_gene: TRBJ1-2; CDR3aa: CASSPTLFSQANYGYTF
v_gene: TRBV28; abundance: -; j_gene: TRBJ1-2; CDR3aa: CASGKEDYGYTF
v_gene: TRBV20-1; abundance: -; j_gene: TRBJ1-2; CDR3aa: CSAERQGTDGYTF
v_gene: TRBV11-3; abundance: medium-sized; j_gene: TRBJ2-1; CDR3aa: CASSLDMESTEQFF
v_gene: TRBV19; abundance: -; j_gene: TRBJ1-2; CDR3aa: CASSMGPGFGYTF
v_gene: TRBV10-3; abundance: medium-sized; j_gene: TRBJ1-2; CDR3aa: CAISATGGAGGYTF
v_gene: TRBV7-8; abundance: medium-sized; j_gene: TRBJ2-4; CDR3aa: CASSLDGAGDKNIQYF
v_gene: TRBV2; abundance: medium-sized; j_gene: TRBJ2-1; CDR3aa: CASSEFGLALYEQFF
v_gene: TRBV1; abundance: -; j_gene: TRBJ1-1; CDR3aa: CTPIGGNTEAFF
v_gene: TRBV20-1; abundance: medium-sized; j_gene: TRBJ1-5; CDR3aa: CSASAQENNQPQHF
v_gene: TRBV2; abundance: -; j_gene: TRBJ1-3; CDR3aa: CASRGDLSGNTIYF
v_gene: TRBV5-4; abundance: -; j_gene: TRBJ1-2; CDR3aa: CASSLLRGGTDLYGYTF
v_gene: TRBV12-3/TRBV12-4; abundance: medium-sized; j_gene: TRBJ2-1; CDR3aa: CASSLDGYYNEQFF
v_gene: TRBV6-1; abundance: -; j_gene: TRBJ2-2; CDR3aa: CASSEGRSGTTGELFF
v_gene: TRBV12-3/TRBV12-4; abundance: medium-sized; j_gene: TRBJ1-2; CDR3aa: CASSNDRVAGYTF
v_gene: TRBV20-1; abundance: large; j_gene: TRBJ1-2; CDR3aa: CSARDLAENYGYTF
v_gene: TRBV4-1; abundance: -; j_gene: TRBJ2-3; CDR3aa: CASSKGDGTGTSTDTQYF
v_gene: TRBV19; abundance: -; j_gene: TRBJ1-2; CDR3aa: CASSINQRQYTNYGYTF
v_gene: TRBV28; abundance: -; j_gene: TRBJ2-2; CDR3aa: CASTVGRAGTGELFF
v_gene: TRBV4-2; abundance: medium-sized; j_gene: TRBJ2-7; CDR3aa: CASSQDGAGGGEQYF
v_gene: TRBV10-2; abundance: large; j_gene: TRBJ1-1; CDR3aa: CASSEQVTEAFF
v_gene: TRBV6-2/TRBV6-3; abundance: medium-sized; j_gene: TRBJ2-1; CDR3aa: CASSYPGGDALNEQFF